This T cell receptor beta chain was profiled in a study of human CD8 memory T cell subsets. Overall study findings and caveats: In contrast to effector memory cells, stem-like memory and precursor exhausted T cells had similarly high diversity. Apart from T cell receptor beta chains, no chains were sequenced in the study.

The CDR3 length is 15 residues. From germline, CDR1 is MNHEY and CDR2 SVGAGI. As to this clonotype: The antigen is not known.

PBMC originated from healthy-donor buffy coats. It was negative magnetic separation that enriched the total CD8+ T cells. Production of TCR beta libraries used UMI-labeled 5' RACE as the method. For each CDR3 protein, TCRdb gives one entry from its re-call of the 5' RACE reads, without DNA. The table counts 12,000 or so distinct CDR3 sequences; 12% to 15% lies in the top ten. V usage is TRBV6-5 and J usage is TRBJ2-5; the D call from TCRdb, TRBD2, cannot be confirmed without DNA. Sequenced sample: CD8+ T cells from PBMCs. This TCR derives from a human donor in good health. The CDR3 protein is CASSPSAGATETQYF.